This T cell receptor beta chain was identified during a study of blood T cell repertoires in COVID-19. V was shortened by 1 base and J by 8 bases, with 15 bases between the two germline ends. The CDR3 is made up of 14 amino acids. Looked up from germline, CDR1 is SGHTS and CDR2 is YDEGEE. Libraries were prepared by immunoSEQ multiplex PCR; TCRdb keeps only in-frame clonotypes and omits some of them. This table has about 230,000 clones, more than 75% appearing once. The source is a man younger than 35 who had recovered from COVID-19. The sequenced material came from PBMCs or T cells enriched from blood (not recorded which). This sequence joins TRBV5-8 and TRBJ1-2; the D gene is possibly TRBD1 (5 bases). For the CDR3, the DNA is TGTGCCAGCAGCTTGTTAGGGGAAAGACGGGGCTACACCTTC. Protein sequence: CASSLLGERRGYTF.